The source of this T cell receptor (beta chain) is a study of cytomegalovirus exposure and HLA in healthy donors. Study at large: Out of fewer than 500 genotyped donors, less than 90% belonged to the Caucasian-associated ancestry cluster.

A remark on this clone: The antigen is unknown.

Overall study findings and caveats: Previous analysis showed most TCR beta V segments were productive about 87% or about 30% of the time.

Germline V gene data show CDR1 as MNHNS and CDR2 as SASEGT. V was pared by 3 bases and J by 0 bases, with 17 bases between. The CDR3 loop spans 17 amino acids. The PCR used 60 Vbeta and 13 Jbeta primers. Original analysis: The authors later counted tens of millions of unique TCR beta chains, some 10 million of them shared. Repertoires were generated with immunoSEQ multiplex PCR, while TCRdb's copy carries only in-frame clones and drops some. D and trimming come from the DNA, and the V and J calls and clone size come from that table. The table has under 40,000 clones, roughly nine tenths seen once. The clonotype originates from a young woman in good health and CMV-seronegative. Sequencing input: PBMCs. The chain carries TRBV6-1 and TRBJ1-2; weak D call: TRBD1 (5 bases). In nucleotides, the CDR3 is TGTGCCAGCAGTGACTTTGAGGAGGGGATAGCTAACTATGGCTACACCTTC. Protein: CASSDFEEGIANYGYTF.